Presented here are 21 T cell receptor beta chains from one specimen sequenced in a study of shared clonotypes between healthy human individuals. Measured with immunoSEQ multiplex PCR; TCRdb has only the in-frame clones, and not every one. Among under 600,000 clones listed, approximately 95% were seen once. The sequencing sample was made of naive CD4+ T cells sorted from blood. This sample's subset: CD45RA+ positively selected. The receptor source for this set is a woman aged 25 to 45 in good health.

V is TRBV19 and J is TRBJ1-5; D is undetermined. Per the germline V gene, CDR1 is LNHDA and CDR2 is SQIVND (reference sequence). V was trimmed by 4 bases and J by 2 bases, leaving 9 bases between them. The CDR3 length is 14 residues. CDR3 loop: CASSKGGGNQPQHF. The CDR3, as DNA: TGTGCCAGTAGTAAGGGAGGCGGCAATCAGCCCCAGCATTTT.

The rearrangement links TRBV27 to TRBJ2-3; D is possibly TRBD2 (5 bases). This CDR3 has 17 amino acids. Trimming took off 5 bases at V and 0 bases at J, with 18 bases between the two ends. Germline V lookup: CDR1 MNHEY, CDR2 SMNVEV (reference sequence). In DNA, the CDR3 is TGTGCCAGCAGTACCGTCCGAGATAGCGACAGCACAGATACGCAGTATTTT. This sequence encodes CASSTVRDSDSTDTQYF.

This chain joins TRBV7-9 and TRBJ1-3; D may be TRBD1 (5 bases). Germline lookup yields CDR1 SEHNR and CDR2 FQNEAQ (reference sequence). Trimming stripped 2 bases from V and 4 bases from J, with 15 bases between. This CDR3 is 16 amino acids long. As DNA, the CDR3 is TGTGCCAGCAGCTTACTTGCAGGGCAGGGAGGAAACACCATATATTTT. This translates into CASSLLAGQGGNTIYF.

As DNA, the CDR3 is TGTGCCAGTAGGATGGACAGGGGGCGCGACAATCAGCCCCAGCATTTT. Protein product: CASRMDRGRDNQPQHF. The chain combines TRBV19 with TRBJ1-5; 11 bases are a match to TRBD1. The CDR3 sequence is 16 residues long. CDR1 and CDR2 from the germline V gene are LNHDA and SQIVND (reference sequence). Trimming at V came to 6 bases and at J to 3 bases, leaving 7 bases not matched to a gene.

This sequence joins TRBV5-1 and TRBJ2-3; TRBD2 might be the D (6 bases). V lost 1 base and J lost 2, with 11 bases in between. The CDR3 has 15 amino acids. Germline V gives CDR1 SGHRS, CDR2 YFSETQ. The CDR3 DNA reads as TGCGCCAGCAGCTTGCTACTAGCAGACACAGATACGCAGTATTTT. It translates to CASSLLLADTDTQYF.

In this sample, this clone turned up once. This chain uses TRBV10-3 with TRBJ1-1, with TRBD1 matching over 10 bases. This CDR3 has 13 amino acids. Per germline, CDR1 ENHRY and CDR2 SYGVKD. V was clipped by 6 bases and J by 5 bases; unmatched bases: 3. The CDR3 coding sequence is TGTGCCATCAGGGACAGGGGGGAGACTGAAGCTTTCTTT. This encodes CAIRDRGETEAFF.

The chain recombines TRBV7-6 with TRBJ2-3, with TRBD1 as a possible D gene (6 bases). The V end lost 2 bases, the J end lost 1 base, and 16 bases lay between the germline ends. The CDR3 has 17 amino acids. In germline, CDR1 is SGHVS, CDR2 FNYEAQ. Written as DNA, the CDR3 is TGTGCCAGCAGCTTATCGGGGACAACTATGGGCACAGATACGCAGTATTTT. Translated, it gives CASSLSGTTMGTDTQYF.

The rearrangement joins TRBV6-5 to TRBJ2-3; D gene uncertain. The CDR3 totals 14 residues. Germline V gives CDR1 MNHEY, CDR2 SVGAGI. Deletions cut 4 bases from V and 0 bases from J, with 8 bases between. The CDR3 here is CASSSQASTDTQYF. The CDR3 nucleotides are TGTGCCAGCAGTTCACAAGCCAGCACAGATACGCAGTATTTT.

The gene calls are TRBV7-8 and TRBJ1-4; D uncertain. The V gene lost 4 bases and the J gene lost 0 bases, with 6 bases spanning the gap. The V gene's germline CDR1 is SGHVS and CDR2 FQNEAQ. The CDR3 length is 14 residues. Written as DNA, the CDR3 is TGTGCCAGCAGCTCGACATCAACTAATGAAAAACTGTTTTTT. Its protein is CASSSTSTNEKLFF.

J is TRBJ2-1 and V is TRBV14, with 8 bases fitting TRBD1. This CDR3 region has 15 residues. Losses at the gene ends were 2 bases for V and 7 bases for J; bases not matched to a gene: 7. CDR1 is SGHDN, CDR2 FVKESK, per germline. Written as DNA, the CDR3 is TGTGCCAGCAGCCAATTCGTCGACAGGGGAAATGAGCAGTTCTTC. Amino acid sequence: CASSQFVDRGNEQFF.

The genes are TRBV19 and TRBJ1-2; TRBD1 might be the D (5 bases). This CDR3 region has 13 residues. From germline, CDR1 is LNHDA and CDR2 SQIVND (reference sequence). With 6 bases removed from V and 2 bases from J, the gap between germline ends came to 10 bases. CDR3 DNA sequence: TGTGCCAGTAGCTCTCGACAGAACTATGGCTACACCTTC. Encoded protein: CASSSRQNYGYTF. Full variable domain (outside the CDR3, taken from reference TRBV19 and TRBJ1-2): DGGITQSPKYLFRKEGQNVTLSCEQNLNHDAMYWYRQDPGQGLRLIYYSQIVNDFQKGDIAEGYSVSREKKESFPLTVTSAQKNPTAFYLCASSSRQNYGYTFGSGTRLTVV.

The J gene is TRBJ2-7, the V gene TRBV28, with a tentative D call TRBD1 (5 bases). The germline gives CDR1 MDHEN, CDR2 SYDVKM. V lost 6 bases to trimming and J lost 2 bases, with 14 bases between them. The CDR3 sequence is 14 residues long. The CDR3 DNA sequence: TGTGCCAGCAGGCCAGGGTATAGCCCCTACGAGCAGTACTTC. It yields the protein CASRPGYSPYEQYF.

The chain carries TRBV10-1 and TRBJ2-1; 14 bases are a match to TRBD2. V shed 8 bases, J shed 8 bases, and the junction held 8 bases outside the gene matches. The CDR3 has 15 amino acids. Germline V lookup: CDR1 WNHNN, CDR2 SYGVQD (reference sequence). Here the CDR3 reads CASAPGTSGSYEQFF. In DNA, the CDR3 is TGCGCCAGCGCCCCCGGGACTAGCGGGAGTTATGAGCAGTTCTTC.

The CDR3 region has the DNA TGTGCCAGCTCACCGACTACGGTTCAGCCCCAGCATTTT. Translating it yields CASSPTTVQPQHF. The genes are TRBV18 and TRBJ1-5; D is ambiguous. Trimming removed 3 bases from V and 6 bases from J, with 9 bases in between. The germline V gene encodes CDR1 KGHSH and CDR2 LQKENI. The CDR3 has 13 residues.

The J gene is TRBJ2-1, the V gene TRBV19; 9 bases are shared with TRBD2. Germline values: CDR1 LNHDA, CDR2 SQIVND (reference sequence). The CDR3 runs 14 residues. Germline trimming cut 6 bases from V and 6 bases from J; bases unmatched to any gene: 6. The CDR3 DNA reads as TGTGCCAGTAGCTCTAGCGGGATCCCCAATGAGCAGTTCTTC. It translates to CASSSSGIPNEQFF.

This clone was seen a single time. The chain recombines TRBV27 with TRBJ2-5; perhaps TRBD1 as D (6 bases). The V end was cut by 0 bases, the J end by 7 bases, with 15 bases between. This CDR3 is built from 15 residues. Germline V gives CDR1 MNHEY, CDR2 SMNVEV (reference sequence). The CDR3 region has the DNA TGTGCCAGCAGTTTATCGGGCCAGGGGAGCGGGACCCAGTACTTC. Its protein product is CASSLSGQGSGTQYF.

The chain recombines TRBV14 with TRBJ2-4; 8 bases are shared with TRBD1. Germline V CDR1 and CDR2: SGHDN, FVKESK. After removal of 1 base from V and 0 bases from J, the junction contained 11 bases not matched to a gene. The length of the CDR3 is 19 residues. This CDR3 reads CASSQGTTGANRAKNIQYF. CDR3 sequence (DNA): TGTGCCAGCAGCCAAGGGACGACAGGGGCGAATAGAGCCAAAAACATTCAGTACTTC.

This sequence joins TRBV18 and TRBJ1-1; tentative D call: TRBD1 (5 bases). V lost 1 base and J 6 bases, leaving 18 bases between the germline ends. CDR1 and CDR2 (germline): KGHSH, LQKENI. The CDR3 loop spans 16 amino acids. Here the CDR3 DNA reads TGTGCCAGCTCACCACAGCGTATAGGGGCTGTCGCTGAAGCTTTCTTT. Its protein is CASSPQRIGAVAEAFF.

About this clone itself: Additional DNA sequences in this sample encode the identical CDR3. The rearrangement joins TRBV28 to TRBJ2-3; D unclear. Trimming stripped 5 bases from V and 0 bases from J, with 6 bases between. Per the germline V gene, CDR1 is MDHEN and CDR2 is SYDVKM. CDR3 length: 13 residues. The CDR3 protein is CASSTASTDTQYF. The CDR3 DNA sequence: TGTGCCAGCAGTACAGCTAGCACAGATACGCAGTATTTT.

The chain couples TRBV7-2 to TRBJ1-2; TRBD1 might be the D (6 bases). CDR1 and CDR2 (germline): SGHTA, FQGNSA. The CDR3 contains 17 residues. Trimming cost V 0 bases and J 2 bases, with 16 bases left between them. The CDR3 DNA is TGTGCCAGCAGCTTAGCCCATCGGGGGCGACCCAACTATGGCTACACCTTC. Amino acid sequence: CASSLAHRGRPNYGYTF.

This chain joins TRBV4-2 and TRBJ2-5; 10 bases agree with TRBD2. This CDR3 comprises 16 residues. The J segment lost 1 base and the V segment lost 5 bases, leaving 7 bases of the junction unmatched. Germline V gene data show CDR1 as LGHNA and CDR2 as YNFKEQ. CDR3 residues: CASSALAGGIQETQYF. CDR3 sequence (DNA): TGTGCCAGCAGCGCATTAGCGGGAGGTATCCAAGAGACCCAGTACTTC.